The 22 T cell receptor beta chains below all came from one sample that was sequenced in a study of immune characterization of retroperitoneal liposarcoma. One entry per CDR3 protein, called by TCRdb with MiXCR from the PCR reads. Of several thousand distinct CDR3 sequences in the sample, 25% to 30% were seen once. Material: blood. These receptors were taken from a male donor with retroperitoneal liposarcoma.

The chain couples TRBV6-6 to TRBJ2-3; TRBD1 matches at 8 bases. CDR3 length: 16 residues. Germline CDR1 reads MNHNY; CDR2 reads SVGAGI (reference sequence). Losses at the gene ends were 0 bases for V and 4 bases for J; bases not matched to a gene: 6. The CDR3 region is CASSYSRTGPADTQYF. CDR3 in DNA: TGTGCCAGCAGTTACTCTAGGACAGGGCCGGCAGATACGCAGTATTTT.

A remark on this clonotype: In this CDR3 the conserved last residue, phenylalanine or tryptophan, is missing, so a read error is likely. V and J are TRBV6-1 and TRBJ2-5; TRBD2 matches at 8 bases. Germline lookup yields CDR1 MNHNS and CDR2 SASEGT. The junction had 2 bases not matched to a gene; V was cut back by 4 bases and J by 1 base. CDR3 length: 14 residues. The CDR3 DNA reads as TGTGCCAGCAGTGGGGGACTAGTCCAAGAGACCCAGTACTTA. Amino acids: CASSGGLVQETQYL.

The J gene is TRBJ2-1, the V gene TRBV14, with D unresolved. Germline loops: CDR1 SGHDN, CDR2 FVKESK. Trimming stripped 3 bases from V and 0 bases from J, with 12 bases between. The CDR3 is 16 amino acids. CDR3 DNA sequence: TGTGCCAGCAGCCATCACCTGAGAAGCTCCTACAATGAGCAGTTCTTC. It codes for CASSHHLRSSYNEQFF.

The genes are TRBV6-6 and TRBJ2-2; D remains unclear. V shed 6 bases and J shed 5 bases, with 16 bases lying between them. Germline lookup yields CDR1 MNHNY and CDR2 SVGAGI (reference sequence). The CDR3 extends over 15 amino acids. The DNA for the CDR3 is TGTGCCAGCAGAACCTACCAACCCCCAACCGGGGAGCTGTTTTTT. Its protein is CASRTYQPPTGELFF.

This clonotype occurred a few times. This rearrangement joins TRBV4-2 to TRBJ2-3; D possibly matches TRBD1 or TRBD2 (5 bases each). Germline V gene data show CDR1 as LGHNA and CDR2 as YNFKEQ. V lost 0 bases and J 6 bases, leaving 19 bases between the germline ends. The CDR3 consists of 17 residues. This CDR3 is CASSQDSGASPPDTQYF. The DNA of the CDR3 is TGTGCCAGCAGCCAAGACTCTGGGGCTAGCCCGCCGGATACGCAGTATTTT.

This clonotype has ten or more counts. This chain uses TRBV7-7 with TRBJ2-2; D not certain. This CDR3 region has 13 residues. The germline V gene has CDR1 SSHAT and CDR2 FNYEAQ (reference sequence). The V gene lost 3 bases and the J gene lost 5 bases, with 7 bases spanning the gap. The CDR3 reads CASSFEETGELFF. The CDR3 region has the DNA TGTGCCAGCAGCTTCGAAGAGACCGGGGAGCTGTTTTTT.

A few counts support this clonotype. The chain links TRBV7-2 to TRBJ2-7, with 11 nucleotides matching TRBD2. Germline V lookup: CDR1 SGHTA, CDR2 FQGNSA. Trimming at V came to 3 bases and at J to 4 bases, leaving 5 bases not matched to a gene. The CDR3 has 15 amino acids. The CDR3 protein is CASSLLAGGPYEQYF. CDR3 in DNA: TGTGCCAGCAGCTTGTTAGCGGGAGGGCCTTACGAGCAGTACTTC.

In this sample, this clonotype turned up many times. The rearrangement joins TRBV27 to TRBJ2-1; D is unresolved. The germline V and J ends were trimmed by 0 bases and 0 bases, with 12 bases remaining between them. Germline V CDR1 and CDR2: MNHEY, SMNVEV (reference sequence). The CDR3 runs 17 residues. The CDR3 loop reads CASSLSLALSSYNEQFF. The DNA of the CDR3 is TGTGCCAGCAGTTTATCTTTAGCCCTCAGCTCCTACAATGAGCAGTTCTTC.

This clonotype was detected a few times. J is TRBJ2-5 and V is TRBV10-2; TRBD2 matches 9 bases. The J call may be wrong; the DNA end is better matched by TRBJ2-7. The CDR3 totals 15 residues. Looked up from germline, CDR1 is WSHSY and CDR2 is SAAADI. The CDR3 nucleotides are TGCGCCAGCCGTTTACCGCGGGAGGGCTTCTACGAGCAGTACTTC. Translation: CASRLPREGFYEQYF.

The chain recombines TRBV5-6 with TRBJ2-2, with 10 bases aligning to TRBD1. CDR3 size: 16 residues. The germline CDR1 and CDR2 sequences are SGHDT and YYEEEE. After removal of 3 bases from V and 4 bases from J, the junction contained 6 bases not matched to a gene. CDR3 DNA sequence: TGTGCCAGCAGCTGGGAGGGACAGGGGTTCACCGGGGAGCTGTTTTTT. Residues: CASSWEGQGFTGELFF. Combining the CDR3 with reference TRBV5-6 and TRBJ2-2 gives the whole variable domain DAGVTQSPTHLIKTRGQQVTLRCSPKSGHDTVSWYQQALGQGPQFIFQYYEEEERQRGNFPDRFSGHQFPNYSSELNVNALLLGDSALYLCASSWEGQGFTGELFFGEGSRLTVL.

This clonotype was seen repeatedly, ten times or more. CDR3 nucleotides: TGTGCCAGCAGCCAAGATACCCGGGAGTTGAGCTCCTACAATGAGCAGTTCTTC. It is translated as CASSQDTRELSSYNEQFF. This chain connects TRBV3-1 to TRBJ2-1; TRBD2 might be the D (6 bases). The CDR3 length is 18 residues. Germline V gene sequence: CDR1 LGHDT, CDR2 YNNKEL (reference sequence). V was trimmed by 0 bases and J by 0 bases, leaving 15 bases between them.

The sample holds a few counts of this clonotype. The V gene is TRBV4-1, the J gene TRBJ2-4; tentatively, D is TRBD2 (6 bases). V lost 0 bases and J 1 base, leaving 13 bases between the germline ends. The CDR3 covers 17 residues. Looked up from germline, CDR1 is MGHRA and CDR2 is YSYEKL. The CDR3 nucleotides read TGCGCCAGCAGCCAAGATTTTCACGGGAGTGCCAAAAACATTCAGTACTTC. Protein product: CASSQDFHGSAKNIQYF.

J is TRBJ2-3 and V is TRBV6-1; 7 bases map to TRBD2. This CDR3 comprises 15 residues. V lost 10 bases to trimming and J lost 4 bases; unmatched junction nucleotides: 14. CDR1 is MNHNS, CDR2 SASEGT, per germline. CDR3 residues: CAIMRTSRESDTQYF. The DNA of the CDR3 is TGTGCCATTATGAGGACTAGTCGGGAGTCAGATACGCAGTATTTT.

This clonotype was counted between two and nine times. This chain links TRBV12-3 or TRBV12-4 with TRBJ2-1, with a possible D match to TRBD1 (6 bases). Between the trimmed V and J ends, which lost 3 bases and 9 bases, there was a span of 18 bases. CDR3 size: 15 residues. The CDR3 loop reads CASSFRTAVQSEQFF. The CDR3 bases are TGTGCCAGCAGTTTCAGGACAGCCGTCCAAAGTGAGCAGTTCTTC.

Details on this clonotype: A much larger clone differs by one base, so this may be a read error. The gene calls are TRBV6-8 and TRBJ2-1; D is possibly TRBD2 (7 bases). V shed 6 bases and J shed 12 bases, with 18 bases lying between them. There are 13 residues in the CDR3. Germline assignment: CDR1 MNHGY and CDR2 SAAAGT. The CDR3 loop is CASSRGGADGQFF. In DNA form, the CDR3 reads TGTGCCAGCAGCCGCGGGGGCGCTGACGGGCAGTTCTTC.

The chain joins TRBV30 to TRBJ1-1, with D hard to call. The V end lost 0 bases, the J end lost 4 bases, and 6 bases lay between the germline ends. The CDR3 has 12 amino acids. Germline assignment: CDR1 GTSNPN and CDR2 SVGIG (reference sequence). CDR3 residues: CAWSVGSTEAFF. CDR3 nucleotide sequence: TGTGCCTGGAGTGTAGGCAGCACTGAAGCTTTCTTT.

This clonotype was recorded a few times. A much larger clone differs by one base, so this may be a read error. CDR3 DNA sequence: TGTGCCAGCAGTGACAGGACAGGGGGGGCCCAGTTCTTC. Translated, it gives CASSDRTGGAQFF. The chain is built from TRBV6-4 and TRBJ2-1; 10 positions agree with TRBD1. The V gene end was trimmed by 2 bases and the J gene end by 13 bases; junction bases not matched to a gene: 5. The CDR3 is 13 residues long. Looked up from germline, CDR1 is MRHNA and CDR2 is SNTAGT.

The V call is TRBV23-1, the J call TRBJ2-2; D possibly corresponds to TRBD1 (6 bases). TRBV23-1 is annotated as an ORF whose role is uncertain. V gave up 4 bases and J gave up 2 bases, with 14 bases separating them. The CDR3 totals 16 residues. In DNA form, the CDR3 reads TGCGCCAGCAGTCCGCCGTGGGGACAAAACACCGGGGAGCTGTTTTTT. This encodes CASSPPWGQNTGELFF.

There are many counts of this clonotype. The rearrangement joins TRBV12-5 to TRBJ2-3; 9 nucleotides align to TRBD1. This CDR3 contains 15 residues. CDR1 is LGHNT, CDR2 FRNRAP, per germline. With V trimmed by 1 base and J by 3 bases, 2 bases remained unmatched. The CDR3 spells CASGLAGQGTDTQYF. The CDR3 bases are TGTGCTAGTGGTTTGGCTGGACAGGGGACAGATACGCAGTATTTT. The whole variable domain, filled in from reference TRBV12-5 and TRBJ2-3, reads DARVTQTPRHKVTEMGQEVTMRCQPILGHNTVFWYRQTMMQGLELLAYFRNRAPLDDSGMPKDRFSAEMPDATLATLKIQPSEPRDSAVYFCASGLAGQGTDTQYFGPGTRLTVL.

Within the sample, this clonotype is medium-sized. The rearrangement links TRBV7-6 to TRBJ1-1; D not resolved. The V and J ends lost 0 bases and 1 base respectively, with 9 bases between them. Germline CDR1 SGHVS, CDR2 FNYEAQ. The CDR3 covers 15 residues. Here the CDR3 reads CASSLASAANTEAFF. The DNA of the CDR3 is TGTGCCAGCAGCTTAGCTTCGGCAGCGAACACTGAAGCTTTCTTT.

This clonotype is medium-sized (0.01 to 0.1%) by share. The chain links TRBV28 to TRBJ2-5, with D unclear. Per the germline V gene, CDR1 is MDHEN and CDR2 is SYDVKM. Trimming took off 3 bases at V and 2 bases at J, with 13 bases between the two ends. CDR3 size: 15 residues. The CDR3 DNA follows: TGTGCCAGCAGTTTGACCCGAGTCGTACAAGAGACCCAGTACTTC. Translated, it gives CASSLTRVVQETQYF. Combining the CDR3 with reference TRBV28 and TRBJ2-5 gives the whole variable domain DVKVTQSSRYLVKRTGEKVFLECVQDMDHENMFWYRQDPGLGLRLIYFSYDVKMKEKGDIPEGYSVSREKKERFSLILESASTNQTSMYLCASSLTRVVQETQYFGPGTRLLVL.

In its sample, this clonotype is medium-sized (0.01 to 0.1%). The V gene is TRBV6-1, the J gene TRBJ2-1, with D unclear. This CDR3 spans 14 amino acids. V was cut by 1 base and J by 8 bases, with 12 bases left in between. From germline, CDR1 is MNHNS and CDR2 SASEGT. CDR3 loop: CASSEERLSYEQFF. In DNA, the CDR3 is TGTGCCAGCAGTGAAGAACGGCTTAGCTATGAGCAGTTCTTC.